A single sample is the source of the 31 T cell receptor beta chains below, sequenced in a study of blood T cell repertoires in COVID-19. The protocol was immunoSEQ multiplex PCR, while the TCRdb copy is restricted to in-frame clones and leaves out a portion. This table has 150,000 to 200,000 clones, 70% to 80% appearing once. Sequencing input: peripheral blood. The receptors were sampled from a woman aged 45-65 years with active or convalescent COVID-19.

The V gene is TRBV5-1, the J gene TRBJ1-2; a weak D match, TRBD1 (6 bases). The length of the CDR3 is 14 residues. CDR1 SGHRS and CDR2 YFSETQ come from the germline V gene. Trimming cost V 5 bases and J 4 bases, with 15 bases left between them. As DNA, the CDR3 is TGCGCCAGCAGAAATGATAGGGGGGGCTATGGCTACACCTTC. Amino acid sequence: CASRNDRGGYGYTF.

The rearrangement links TRBV9 to TRBJ1-6, with TRBD1 matching over 7 bases. This CDR3 region has 15 residues. J gave up 5 bases and V 4 bases, and 6 bases lay outside the gene matches. Germline V gene data show CDR1 as SGDLS and CDR2 as YYNGEE. This CDR3 reads CASSKGQADNSPLHF. The CDR3 DNA sequence: TGTGCCAGCAGCAAAGGACAGGCGGATAATTCACCCCTCCACTTT.

This chain uses TRBV30 with TRBJ1-2; 8 positions agree with TRBD1. The CDR3 sequence is 12 residues long. The germline V gene encodes CDR1 GTSNPN and CDR2 SVGIG (reference sequence). Unmatched junction bases numbered 9, after V lost 8 bases and J lost 7 bases. DNA for the CDR3: TGTGCCGGTCCGGACAGGGCGGGTGGCTACACCTTC. Residues: CAGPDRAGGYTF.

J is TRBJ1-1 and V is TRBV7-2, with D possibly TRBD1 on 5 matching bases. CDR3 length: 15 residues. The V gene lost 4 bases and the J gene lost 4 bases, with 16 bases spanning the gap. Germline assignment: CDR1 SGHTA and CDR2 FQGNSA. The CDR3 region has the DNA TGTGCCAGCAGCTCAAGACCGCAGGGCGGCACTGAAGCTTTCTTT. Protein product: CASSSRPQGGTEAFF.

The chain couples TRBV7-6 to TRBJ1-6, with D maybe TRBD1 (6 bases). Germline-derived CDR1 and CDR2 are SGHVS and FNYEAQ. The CDR3 consists of 15 residues. Deletions cut 1 base from V and 7 bases from J, with 11 bases between. Here the CDR3 reads CASSLGTGINSPLHF. CDR3 bases: TGTGCCAGCAGCTTAGGAACAGGGATCAATTCACCCCTCCACTTT.

This chain connects TRBV29-1 to TRBJ1-2, with TRBD1 identical over 8 bases. Unmatched junction bases numbered 8, after V lost 6 bases and J lost 5 bases. Germline loops: CDR1 SQVTM, CDR2 ANQGSEA. The length of the CDR3 is 13 residues. In DNA, the CDR3 is TGCAGCGTCTACAGGGGGACGGGGTATGGCTACACCTTC. It specifies CSVYRGTGYGYTF.

The chain is built from TRBV4-3 and TRBJ1-2, with D perhaps TRBD1 (6 bases). Germline loops: CDR1 LGHNA, CDR2 YSLEER. The CDR3 length is 17 residues. Deletions cut 0 bases from V and 6 bases from J, with 20 bases between. CDR3 sequence (DNA): TGCGCCAGCAGCCAAGATCTTATACGGTCAGGGGCTGATGGCTACACCTTC. Its translation is CASSQDLIRSGADGYTF.

This clone was counted once. This chain uses TRBV6-1 with TRBJ1-2; 8 bases fit TRBD1. The CDR3 length is 14 residues. CDR1 and CDR2 (germline): MNHNS, SASEGT. V trimming: 0 bases; J trimming: 8 bases; junction bases outside the gene matches: 5. CDR3 amino acids: CASSEARTGNGYTF. For the CDR3, the DNA is TGTGCCAGCAGTGAAGCTAGGACAGGGAACGGCTACACCTTC.

The chain joins TRBV6-2 or TRBV6-3 to TRBJ2-1; TRBD2 matches 9 bases. V lost 4 bases to trimming and J lost 10 bases; unmatched junction nucleotides: 8. Germline CDR1 reads MNHEY; CDR2 reads SVGEGT. The CDR3 covers 14 residues. CDR3 bases: TGTGCCAGCAGTTCTCGAGCGGGGGGAGGGGAGCAGTTCTTC. Encoded protein: CASSSRAGGGEQFF.

V is TRBV20-1 and J is TRBJ1-2, with D hard to call. This CDR3 has 9 residues. Per germline, CDR1 DFQATT and CDR2 SNEGSKA (reference sequence). V lost 5 bases to trimming and J lost 14 bases, with 12 bases between them. CDR3 in amino acids: CSAYPGLTF. For the CDR3, the DNA is TGCAGTGCTTACCCTGGCTTGACCTTC.

There are a few counts of this clone. This chain uses TRBV4-2 with TRBJ2-1; 8 nucleotides line up with TRBD1. The CDR3 spans 14 residues. J gave up 9 bases and V 3 bases, and 7 bases lay outside the gene matches. Germline V gene data show CDR1 as LGHNA and CDR2 as YNFKEQ. The CDR3 spells CASSHRQGAGEQFF. In DNA, the CDR3 is TGTGCCAGCAGCCACCGCCAGGGGGCCGGTGAGCAGTTCTTC.

V gene TRBV28 combines with J gene TRBJ1-2; tentative D call: TRBD1 (5 bases). The V gene's germline CDR1 is MDHEN and CDR2 SYDVKM. V lost 3 bases to trimming and J lost 2 bases, with 10 bases between them. This CDR3 comprises 14 residues. CDR3 in amino acids: CASSFQGGNYGYTF. The CDR3 nucleotides read TGTGCCAGCAGTTTTCAGGGTGGGAACTATGGCTACACCTTC.

The chain has TRBV19 and TRBJ1-2, with a tentative D call TRBD1 (6 bases). The CDR3 consists of 13 residues. Per the germline V gene, CDR1 is LNHDA and CDR2 is SQIVND (reference sequence). Trimming removed 5 bases at V and 8 bases at J, with 15 bases between. In DNA form, the CDR3 reads TGTGCCAGTAGTTCCGGGGGGACACGGGGCTACACCTTC. This gives the protein CASSSGGTRGYTF.

The V and J genes are TRBV9 and TRBJ2-3; 7 nucleotides line up with TRBD2. The J segment lost 3 bases and the V segment lost 4 bases, leaving 11 bases of the junction unmatched. This CDR3 is built from 16 residues. CDR1 and CDR2 from the germline V gene are SGDLS and YYNGEE. The CDR3 DNA follows: TGTGCCAGCAGCCCCCCCGCTAGCGGTGGGACAGATACGCAGTATTTT. Translating gives CASSPPASGGTDTQYF. Full variable domain (outside the CDR3, taken from reference TRBV9 and TRBJ2-3): DSGVTQTPKHLITATGQRVTLRCSPRSGDLSVYWYQQSLDQGLQFLIQYYNGEERAKGNILERFSAQQFPDLHSELNLSSLELGDSALYFCASSPPASGGTDTQYFGPGTRLTVL.

The chain couples TRBV7-9 to TRBJ1-5, with D maybe TRBD1 (6 bases). The V gene's germline CDR1 is SEHNR and CDR2 FQNEAQ (reference sequence). The V end was cut by 5 bases, the J end by 3 bases, with 14 bases between. The CDR3 spans 15 residues. CDR3 DNA sequence: TGTGCCAGCAGCGGAACTTCAGGGGTCAATCAGCCCCAGCATTTT. This codes for CASSGTSGVNQPQHF.

This chain joins TRBV29-1 and TRBJ2-7; 8 bases align to TRBD2. This CDR3 contains 15 residues. The J segment lost 5 bases and the V segment lost 6 bases, leaving 15 bases of the junction unmatched. Germline CDR1 and CDR2: SQVTM and ANQGSEA. The CDR3 DNA is TGCAGCGTCACATCCCTCCAGCGGGAGAGCCACGAGCAGTACTTC. Encoded protein: CSVTSLQRESHEQYF.

In this sample, this clone turned up a few times. The chain joins TRBV2 to TRBJ1-2, with 7 bases lining up with TRBD1. This CDR3 is built from 15 residues. Germline V CDR1 and CDR2: SNHLY, FYNNEI. With 8 bases clipped from V and 4 bases from J, the junction kept 13 bases outside the gene matches. CDR3 in amino acids: CASGRDRAGSYGYTF. DNA of the CDR3: TGTGCCAGCGGAAGAGACAGGGCAGGCAGCTATGGCTACACCTTC.

This chain uses TRBV11-1 with TRBJ2-1; 10 bases are a match to TRBD2. Unmatched junction bases numbered 1, after V lost 1 base and J lost 4 bases. Germline V CDR1 and CDR2: SGHAT, FQDESV (reference sequence). There are 15 residues in the CDR3. This CDR3 reads CASSLGTSGYNEQFF. Here the CDR3 DNA reads TGTGCCAGCAGCTTAGGGACTAGCGGATACAATGAGCAGTTCTTC.

The chain employs TRBV9 and TRBJ2-3, with TRBD2 identical over 10 bases. CDR1 and CDR2 from the germline V gene are SGDLS and YYNGEE. CDR3 length: 17 amino acids. The trim removed 3 bases at V and 0 bases at J, leaving 7 bases unmatched. The CDR3 nucleotides read TGTGCCAGCAGCGCTATCACTAGCGGGACTAGCACAGATACGCAGTATTTT. This sequence encodes CASSAITSGTSTDTQYF.

This rearrangement joins TRBV6-5 to TRBJ2-3; TRBD2 might be the D (5 bases). Germline CDR1 and CDR2: MNHEY and SVGAGI. This CDR3 is built from 15 residues. V lost 6 bases and J 5 bases, leaving 18 bases between the germline ends. CDR3: CASSRLGSGRDTQYF. The CDR3 nucleotides read TGTGCCAGCAGCCGCCTTGGAAGCGGCCGAGATACGCAGTATTTT.

V usage is TRBV7-7 and J usage is TRBJ2-4; D is possibly TRBD1 (6 bases). Trimming stripped 5 bases from V and 8 bases from J, with 13 bases between. CDR1 SSHAT and CDR2 FNYEAQ come from the germline V gene (reference sequence). This CDR3 region has 13 residues. CDR3 nucleotides: TGTGCCAGCAGCCGACAGGTGGGGGACATTCAGTACTTC. As protein: CASSRQVGDIQYF.

A single count supports this clone. The chain employs TRBV21-1 and TRBJ1-3; the D call of TRBD1 is as the table states it, not checked on the DNA. TRBV21-1 is a pseudogene. The CDR3 is 16 residues long. The CDR3 nucleotides read TGTGCCAGCGCGGGGACAGCAAAAAGCTCTGGAAACACCATATATTTT. Protein sequence: CASAGTAKSSGNTIYF.

A remark on this clone: The sample carries other DNA sequences with the same CDR3. The chain employs TRBV9 and TRBJ2-1; possible D gene TRBD2, 7 bases. The CDR3 extends over 16 amino acids. Between the trimmed V and J ends, which lost 4 bases and 4 bases, there was a span of 18 bases. Germline V CDR1 and CDR2: SGDLS, YYNGEE. The CDR3 sequence: CASSPPGGRVYNEQFF. CDR3 sequence (DNA): TGTGCCAGCAGCCCGCCGGGGGGCCGGGTTTACAATGAGCAGTTCTTC.

The J gene is TRBJ1-1, the V gene TRBV18; D is ambiguous. The V end lost 1 base, the J end lost 4 bases, and 19 bases lay between the germline ends. The CDR3 contains 17 residues. The germline CDR1 and CDR2 sequences are KGHSH and LQKENI. For the CDR3, the DNA is TGTGCCAGCTCACCACAGACGATGACTCAACGGGTCACTGAAGCTTTCTTT. It specifies CASSPQTMTQRVTEAFF.

The chain joins TRBV6-5 to TRBJ1-1; D is possibly TRBD1 (6 bases). The CDR3 has 12 residues. Germline CDR1 and CDR2: MNHEY and SVGAGI. Trimming left V 2 bases short and J 7 bases short, with 8 bases between. CDR3 loop: CASSYLQGEAFF. The DNA of the CDR3 is TGTGCCAGCAGTTACCTACAGGGTGAAGCTTTCTTT.

This clone was recorded a few times. The chain uses TRBV29-1 and TRBJ2-7, with D maybe TRBD1 (5 bases). CDR1 SQVTM and CDR2 ANQGSEA come from the germline V gene. Trimming removed 6 bases from V and 4 bases from J, with 16 bases in between. CDR3 size: 13 residues. This CDR3 reads CSVVEVGLYEQYF. CDR3 DNA: TGCAGCGTCGTCGAAGTGGGGCTATACGAGCAGTACTTC.

V usage is TRBV19 and J usage is TRBJ1-2, with TRBD1 matching 7 bases. Germline CDR1 LNHDA, CDR2 SQIVND (reference sequence). The CDR3 spans 15 residues. Trimming removed 5 bases from V and 4 bases from J; junction bases left unmatched: 10. The CDR3 sequence is CASSLRQGGIYGYTF. The CDR3 DNA reads as TGTGCCAGTAGTCTCCGACAGGGTGGAATCTATGGCTACACCTTC.

The V gene is TRBV5-6, the J gene TRBJ2-2, with a weak D call TRBD2 (5 bases). The V gene's germline CDR1 is SGHDT and CDR2 YYEEEE. V gave up 3 bases and J gave up 0 bases, with 12 bases separating them. This CDR3 has 16 amino acids. CDR3 nucleotide sequence: TGTGCCAGCAGCTCCCAGAGGGTTACGAACACCGGGGAGCTGTTTTTT. It yields the protein CASSSQRVTNTGELFF.

This clone was found a few times. The CDR3 sequence: CASSWREAGNQPQHF. The CDR3 DNA reads as TGTGCCAGCAGCTGGCGTGAGGCAGGCAATCAGCCCCAGCATTTT. The chain has TRBV7-2 and TRBJ1-5; no definite D call. The CDR3 loop spans 15 amino acids. Trimming stripped 4 bases from V and 2 bases from J, with 12 bases between. Germline CDR1 is SGHTA and CDR2 is FQGNSA.

V gene TRBV30 combines with J gene TRBJ1-2, with a possible D match to TRBD1 (5 bases). Germline V gives CDR1 GTSNPN, CDR2 SVGIG (reference sequence). The CDR3 has 13 amino acids. Deletions cut 2 bases from V and 0 bases from J, with 7 bases between. In nucleotides, the CDR3 is TGTGCCTGGAGTCTGACAGCTAACTATGGCTACACCTTC. Its protein product is CAWSLTANYGYTF.

The chain joins TRBV5-8 to TRBJ1-2, with 7 bases aligning to TRBD1. The V gene end was trimmed by 0 bases and the J gene end by 4 bases; junction bases not matched to a gene: 3. CDR1 is SGHTS and CDR2 is YDEGEE in the germline V gene. This CDR3 comprises 14 residues. The CDR3 loop reads CASSLDRGVYGYTF. DNA of the CDR3: TGTGCCAGCAGCTTGGACAGGGGCGTCTATGGCTACACCTTC.